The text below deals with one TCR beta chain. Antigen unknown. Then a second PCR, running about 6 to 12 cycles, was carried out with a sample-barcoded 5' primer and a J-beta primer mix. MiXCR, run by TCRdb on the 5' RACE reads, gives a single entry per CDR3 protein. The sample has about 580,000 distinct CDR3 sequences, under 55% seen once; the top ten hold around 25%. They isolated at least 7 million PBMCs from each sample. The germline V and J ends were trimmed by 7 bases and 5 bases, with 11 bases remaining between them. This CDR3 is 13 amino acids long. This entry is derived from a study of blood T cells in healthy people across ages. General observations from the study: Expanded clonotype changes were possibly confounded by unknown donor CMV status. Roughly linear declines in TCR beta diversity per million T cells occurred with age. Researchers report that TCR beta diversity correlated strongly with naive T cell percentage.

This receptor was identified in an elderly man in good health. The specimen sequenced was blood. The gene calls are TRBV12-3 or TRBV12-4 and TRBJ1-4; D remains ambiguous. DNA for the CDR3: TGTGCCAGCAAACCGGGCCCAAATGAAAAACTGTTTTTT. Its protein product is CASKPGPNEKLFF.